This record concerns one T cell receptor (beta chain) sequence. CDR3 length: 13 residues. Trimming left V 3 bases short and J 4 bases short, with 9 bases between. CDR1 is MNHNS, CDR2 SASEGT, per germline. This entry is derived from a study of blood T cell repertoires in COVID-19. Study-level information: Material from acute and convalescent COVID-19 was sourced from the United States, Italy and Spain.

In the original processing: Reference gene primer amplification gave estimated nucleated cell counts. Only in-frame clones appear in the TCRdb table, and some are missing; sequencing was by immunoSEQ multiplex PCR. V, J and clone size are those of that table, while D and trimming were read from the DNA. Here the sample spans about 480,000 clones, 88% being singletons. The Seattle site enrolled patients during active infection and followed them longitudinally. The chain uses TRBV6-1 and TRBJ1-1, with TRBD1 as a possible D gene (6 bases). This TCR was recovered from a woman in her forties or fifties with COVID-19, enrolled during active disease. Specimen: peripheral blood. The CDR3 DNA reads as TGTGCCAGCAGTGACAGGGGAACCACTGAAGCTTTCTTT. It yields the protein CASSDRGTTEAFF.